This record looks at one T cell receptor (beta chain) sequence and its context. This record belongs to a study of blood T cell repertoires in COVID-19. Clones were sequenced by immunoSEQ multiplex PCR, and TCRdb holds only the in-frame ones, with some missing. The table shows approximately 210,000 clones, with 80% occurring only once. This CDR3 has 14 amino acids. Germline V gives CDR1 LNHDA, CDR2 SQIVND (reference sequence). The V gene lost 5 bases and the J gene lost 6 bases, with 16 bases spanning the gap. The chain couples TRBV19 to TRBJ1-1, with TRBD1 as a possible D gene (5 bases). Sequenced sample: peripheral blood. The receptor was isolated from a human donor in a cohort sampled during active COVID-19. The CDR3 sequence: CASSLAGGASEAFF. Written as DNA, the CDR3 is TGTGCCAGTAGTTTGGCAGGAGGGGCATCTGAAGCTTTCTTT.